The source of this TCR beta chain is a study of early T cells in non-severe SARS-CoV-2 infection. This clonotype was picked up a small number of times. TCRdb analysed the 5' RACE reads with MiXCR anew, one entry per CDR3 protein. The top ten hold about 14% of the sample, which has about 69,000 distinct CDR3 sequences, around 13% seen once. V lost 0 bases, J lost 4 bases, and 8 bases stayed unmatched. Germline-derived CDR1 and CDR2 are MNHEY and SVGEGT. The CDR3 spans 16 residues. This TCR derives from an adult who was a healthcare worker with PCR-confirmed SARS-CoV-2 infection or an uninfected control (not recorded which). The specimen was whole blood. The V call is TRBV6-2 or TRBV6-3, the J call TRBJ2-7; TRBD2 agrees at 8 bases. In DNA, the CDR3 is TGTGCCAGCAGTTACTCTGTAGCGGGGTATCCTTACGAGCAGTACTTC. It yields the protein CASSYSVAGYPYEQYF.